These 29 T cell receptor beta chains were all obtained from the same sample, sequenced in a study of blood T cell repertoires in COVID-19. Data came from immunoSEQ multiplex PCR; TCRdb stores just in-frame clones and leaves some out. The repertoire holds about 73,000 clones, with approximately 88% as singletons. The sequenced sample was peripheral blood. Every receptor here comes from a man aged 80 or over with active or convalescent COVID-19.

V is TRBV6-5 and J is TRBJ1-4; D gene ambiguous. Germline CDR1 is MNHEY and CDR2 is SVGAGI. Trimming cost V 6 bases and J 5 bases, with 13 bases left between them. This CDR3 is built from 14 residues. CDR3 amino acids: CASSKEGGNEKLFF. The CDR3 DNA is TGTGCCAGCAGCAAGGAAGGCGGGAATGAAAAACTGTTTTTT.

This chain joins TRBV18 and TRBJ2-6; D may be TRBD2 (5 bases). Germline V CDR1 and CDR2: KGHSH, LQKENI. The CDR3 extends over 18 amino acids. V lost 3 bases, J lost 3 bases, and 18 bases lay in between. The CDR3 DNA sequence: TGTGCCAGCTCACCTAGGGCGGGTTTGGGCCATGGGGCCAACGTCCTGACTTTC. Translation: CASSPRAGLGHGANVLTF.

This rearrangement joins TRBV29-1 to TRBJ2-1, with TRBD2 identical over 8 bases. Germline-derived CDR1 and CDR2 are SQVTM and ANQGSEA. The CDR3 is 11 residues long. J gave up 8 bases and V 3 bases, and 0 bases lay outside the gene matches. CDR3 region: CSVDGRDEQFF. The CDR3 DNA reads as TGCAGCGTTGACGGGAGGGATGAGCAGTTCTTC.

The chain uses TRBV2 and TRBJ1-2; TRBD1 might be the D (6 bases). Germline CDR1 and CDR2: SNHLY and FYNNEI. Trimming cost V 7 bases and J 11 bases, with 26 bases left between them. This CDR3 comprises 15 residues. As DNA, the CDR3 is TGTGCCAGCAAGGGGATATCCGGGACATCCAATAGTTACACCTTC. This gives the protein CASKGISGTSNSYTF.

The rearrangement uses TRBV18 and TRBJ2-7, with 8 nucleotides matching TRBD1. The CDR3 loop spans 13 amino acids. In germline, CDR1 is KGHSH, CDR2 LQKENI. V lost 5 bases to trimming and J lost 4 bases; unmatched junction nucleotides: 4. In DNA, the CDR3 is TGTGCCAGCTCAACGGACAGGGAATACGAGCAGTACTTC. Its translation: CASSTDREYEQYF.

This chain connects TRBV11-3 to TRBJ2-7; 12 nucleotides line up with TRBD1. The J segment lost 4 bases and the V segment lost 5 bases, leaving 3 bases of the junction unmatched. The CDR3 extends over 14 amino acids. Germline CDR1 is SGHNT and CDR2 is YENEEA. CDR3 DNA: TGTGCCAGCAGCCGGGGACAGGGGGCTTACGAGCAGTACTTC. This sequence encodes CASSRGQGAYEQYF.

The chain couples TRBV7-2 to TRBJ1-1, with D hard to call. Per germline, CDR1 SGHTA and CDR2 FQGNSA. CDR3 size: 15 residues. V was clipped by 2 bases and J by 1 base, with 11 bases between them. CDR3 residues: CASSLRARGNTEAFF. Here the CDR3 DNA reads TGTGCCAGCAGCTTAAGAGCCCGGGGGAACACTGAAGCTTTCTTT. Together with reference TRBV7-2 and TRBJ1-1, the CDR3 gives the full variable domain: GAGVSQSPSNKVTEKGKDVELRCDPISGHTALYWYRQSLGQGLEFLIYFQGNSAPDKSGLPSDRFSAERTGGSVSTLTIQRTQQEDSAVYLCASSLRARGNTEAFFGQGTRLTVV.

CDR3 residues: CASSLERGEQFF. The CDR3 DNA sequence: TGTGCCAGCAGCTTAGAACGGGGAGAGCAGTTCTTC. The chain joins TRBV11-3 to TRBJ2-1; a possible D gene is TRBD2 (5 bases). V dropped 0 bases and J dropped 10 bases, with 7 bases sitting between them. The CDR3 is 12 residues long. The V gene's germline CDR1 is SGHNT and CDR2 YENEEA.

The chain couples TRBV5-4 to TRBJ2-3, with D possibly being TRBD2 (7 bases). The CDR3 consists of 16 residues. The ends were cut back, 4 bases at V and 2 bases at J, with 17 bases in the middle. Germline assignment: CDR1 SGHNT and CDR2 YYREEE (reference sequence). The CDR3 region has the DNA TGTGCCAGCAGCCGAAGAAGGGAGGGGGACACAGATACGCAGTATTTT. It encodes CASSRRREGDTDTQYF.

CDR3 loop: CASTEPGKTGLTQHF. The CDR3, as DNA: TGTGCCAGCACCGAACCGGGAAAAACCGGCTTAACCCAGCATTTT. V is TRBV28 and J is TRBJ1-5; D not certain. The V end was cut by 7 bases, the J end by 11 bases, with 24 bases between. In germline, CDR1 is MDHEN, CDR2 SYDVKM. The CDR3 covers 15 residues.

The chain uses TRBV7-2 and TRBJ1-2, with a possible D match to TRBD1 (6 bases). This CDR3 is built from 14 residues. Germline assignment: CDR1 SGHTA and CDR2 FQGNSA. With 1 base removed from V and 7 bases from J, the gap between germline ends came to 13 bases. CDR3 in DNA: TGTGCCAGCAGCTTAGTCAGGGCCAGGGGTGGCTACACCTTC. Amino acid sequence: CASSLVRARGGYTF.

This chain uses TRBV5-1 with TRBJ2-2; TRBD1 aligns across 7 bases. The CDR3 consists of 15 residues. J lost 1 base, V lost 1 base, and 1 base had no gene match. Germline CDR1 is SGHRS and CDR2 is YFSETQ. The CDR3 sequence: CASSLNRGNTGELFF. In DNA, the CDR3 is TGCGCCAGCAGCTTGAACAGGGGGAACACCGGGGAGCTGTTTTTT.

V usage is TRBV2 and J usage is TRBJ1-4; perhaps TRBD1 as D (5 bases). Trimming took off 3 bases at V and 10 bases at J, with 12 bases between the two ends. Germline V lookup: CDR1 SNHLY, CDR2 FYNNEI. This CDR3 has 13 residues. The CDR3 loop is CASSDLRDGKLFF. The CDR3 DNA reads TGTGCCAGCAGTGATCTCAGGGATGGAAAACTGTTTTTT.

In this sample, this clone turned up once. The chain employs TRBV27 and TRBJ2-1; 7 positions match TRBD1. The CDR3 is made up of 15 amino acids. Germline CDR1 MNHEY, CDR2 SMNVEV (reference sequence). Germline trimming cut 1 base from V and 7 bases from J; bases unmatched to any gene: 7. The CDR3 DNA is TGTGCCAGCAGTTTATGGGGGACAGTTTCGAATGAGCAGTTCTTC. Residues: CASSLWGTVSNEQFF.

The chain carries TRBV19 and TRBJ1-6; no clear D. Between the trimmed V and J ends, which lost 6 bases and 7 bases, there was a span of 16 bases. The CDR3 contains 15 residues. CDR1 LNHDA and CDR2 SQIVND come from the germline V gene (reference sequence). CDR3 protein: CASSREALGNSPLHF. As DNA, the CDR3 is TGTGCCAGTAGCCGGGAGGCCCTAGGAAATTCACCCCTCCACTTT.

The chain combines TRBV19 with TRBJ1-5; D unresolved. The length of the CDR3 is 16 residues. Germline values: CDR1 LNHDA, CDR2 SQIVND (reference sequence). V was clipped by 6 bases and J by 0 bases, with 15 bases between them. This CDR3 reads CASSPPTGYSNQPQHF. CDR3 DNA sequence: TGTGCCAGTAGCCCTCCGACTGGGTATAGCAATCAGCCCCAGCATTTT.

The chain is built from TRBV12-5 and TRBJ2-4, with 8 bases matching TRBD1. The CDR3 covers 17 residues. Germline V lookup: CDR1 LGHNT, CDR2 FRNRAP. V trimming: 3 bases; J trimming: 0 bases; junction bases outside the gene matches: 7. DNA for the CDR3: TGTGCTAGTGGTTTAGGAACAGGGGGACTAGCCAAAAACATTCAGTACTTC. It encodes CASGLGTGGLAKNIQYF.

The chain uses TRBV11-2 and TRBJ2-5; 12 nucleotides agree with TRBD1. The germline gives CDR1 SGHAT, CDR2 FQNNGV. This CDR3 region has 18 residues. Unmatched junction bases numbered 11, after V lost 1 base and J lost 5 bases. In DNA form, the CDR3 reads TGTGCCAGCAGCTTAGGGGTCTGGGGACAGGGGGCTTCGGAGACCCAGTACTTC. This sequence encodes CASSLGVWGQGASETQYF.

This clone has just a few counts. The V and J genes are TRBV4-3 and TRBJ1-5, with TRBD1 as a possible D gene (6 bases). Per germline, CDR1 LGHNA and CDR2 YSLEER. The CDR3 is made up of 13 amino acids. The V end was cut by 2 bases, the J end by 5 bases, with 7 bases between. The CDR3 DNA sequence: TGCGCCAGCAGCCAAAACAGGGATCAGCCCCAGCATTTT. This sequence encodes CASSQNRDQPQHF.

The rearrangement joins TRBV11-2 to TRBJ1-6; D possibly corresponds to TRBD1 (5 bases). Between the trimmed V and J ends, which lost 4 bases and 7 bases, there was a span of 14 bases. The CDR3 is 15 amino acids. Per the germline V gene, CDR1 is SGHAT and CDR2 is FQNNGV. Written as DNA, the CDR3 is TGTGCCAGCAGCTCTCTTAGGGGTATAAATTCACCCCTCCACTTT. Translated: CASSSLRGINSPLHF. Drawing the rest from reference TRBV11-2 and TRBJ1-6, the complete variable domain is EAGVAQSPRYKIIEKRQSVAFWCNPISGHATLYWYQQILGQGPKLLIQFQNNGVVDDSQLPKDRFSAERLKGVDSTLKIQPAKLEDSAVYLCASSSLRGINSPLHFGNGTRLTVT.

This clone was seen more than once but under ten times. The V and J genes are TRBV7-2 and TRBJ2-4; D remains unclear. The CDR3 extends over 11 amino acids. The ends were cut back, 1 base at V and 12 bases at J, with 7 bases in the middle. Germline-derived CDR1 and CDR2 are SGHTA and FQGNSA. CDR3 DNA: TGTGCCAGCAGCTTAGGGGCAGATCAGTACTTC. Amino acid sequence: CASSLGADQYF.

The J gene is TRBJ2-3, the V gene TRBV7-9; maybe TRBD2 (6 bases). Germline CDR1 SEHNR, CDR2 FQNEAQ (reference sequence). V was cut by 2 bases and J by 6 bases, with 12 bases left in between. The length of the CDR3 is 14 residues. The CDR3 DNA sequence: TGTGCCAGCAGCTTAAAAACTAGCCTCGATACGCAGTATTTT. Its translation is CASSLKTSLDTQYF. The full variable domain, its missing parts supplied by reference TRBV7-9 and TRBJ2-3, is DTGVSQNPRHKITKRGQNVTFRCDPISEHNRLYWYRQTLGQGPEFLTYFQNEAQLEKSRLLSDRFSAERPKGSFSTLEIQRTEQGDSAMYLCASSLKTSLDTQYFGPGTRLTVL.

The V call is TRBV5-1, the J call TRBJ2-2; 8 positions agree with TRBD2. Germline CDR1 and CDR2: SGHRS and YFSETQ. CDR3 length: 18 residues. The CDR3 sequence: CPPRPAPGGGPRTGELFF. The CDR3, as DNA: TGCCCCCCCCGCCCGGCCCCGGGGGGGGGCCCACGCACCGGGGAGCTGTTTTTT.

The rearrangement uses TRBV6-1 and TRBJ1-6; D ambiguous. V was clipped by 2 bases and J by 9 bases, with 14 bases between them. In germline, CDR1 is MNHNS, CDR2 SASEGT. This CDR3 spans 15 amino acids. The DNA of the CDR3 is TGTGCCAGCAGTGAAAAAGGAGGTGGTGTTTCACCCCTCCACTTT. Translated, it gives CASSEKGGGVSPLHF.

The genes are TRBV5-1 and TRBJ1-6; TRBD1 agrees at 7 bases. From germline, CDR1 is SGHRS and CDR2 YFSETQ. The V and J ends lost 4 bases and 4 bases, in that order; junction bases with no gene match: 5. The CDR3 runs to 15 residues. The CDR3 bases are TGCGCCAGCAGCGCAGGGACAGCTTATAATTCACCCCTCCACTTT. Translation: CASSAGTAYNSPLHF.

The chain combines TRBV7-9 with TRBJ1-1; D may be TRBD1 (5 bases). Germline V gives CDR1 SEHNR, CDR2 FQNEAQ (reference sequence). The CDR3 consists of 15 residues. Trimming stripped 1 base from V and 1 base from J, with 10 bases between. CDR3 nucleotides: TGTGCCAGCAGCTTAGTAGCGGGGCCGAACACTGAAGCTTTCTTT. Translating gives CASSLVAGPNTEAFF.

V and J are TRBV29-1 and TRBJ2-7; tentative D call: TRBD2 (5 bases). The ends were cut back, 3 bases at V and 4 bases at J, with 10 bases in the middle. Germline V CDR1 and CDR2: SQVTM, ANQGSEA. The CDR3 has 12 amino acids. The CDR3 here is CSVEVRGYEQYF. In DNA, the CDR3 is TGCAGCGTTGAGGTTAGAGGGTACGAGCAGTACTTC.

This chain connects TRBV6-5 to TRBJ2-3; D not certain. Trimming took 6 bases from V and 1 from J, leaving 11 bases between them. The CDR3 length is 14 residues. Germline V gene sequence: CDR1 MNHEY, CDR2 SVGAGI. The CDR3 reads CASSQSVGTDTQYF. Here the CDR3 DNA reads TGTGCCAGCAGCCAAAGTGTAGGCACAGATACGCAGTATTTT.

The chain joins TRBV19 to TRBJ1-5; TRBD1 aligns across 9 bases. The CDR3 runs to 15 residues. V shed 6 bases and J 2 bases; nucleotides not matched to a gene: 5. CDR1 is LNHDA, CDR2 SQIVND, per germline (reference sequence). CDR3 amino acids: CASSPDRGRNQPQHF. The CDR3 nucleotides are TGTGCCAGTAGCCCGGACAGGGGCCGCAATCAGCCCCAGCATTTT.